The next 19 T cell receptor beta chains were all read from a single sample in a study of T cells in Graves' hyperthyroidism and ophthalmopathy. TCR beta CDR3 regions were amplified from RNA transcripts. The TCR CDR3 first-round RT-PCR relied on the HTBI primer set. TCRdb redid the calling of the multiplex PCR reads with MiXCR, one entry per CDR3 protein. Altogether 250,000 to 300,000 distinct CDR3 sequences are present, about 15% being singletons, with the ten largest covering 10% to 15%. The sequenced sample consisted of blood. Source of these receptors: a woman in her thirties or forties with Graves' hyperthyroidism that later progressed to Graves' ophthalmopathy.

J is TRBJ2-7 and V is TRBV30, with D unresolved. The ends were cut back, 3 bases at V and 2 bases at J, with 14 bases in the middle. There are 14 residues in the CDR3. Germline CDR1 reads GTSNPN; CDR2 reads SVGIG (reference sequence). The CDR3 DNA is TGTGCCTGGAGCCCTCTAGACCCGACCTACGAGCAGTACTTC. It yields the protein CAWSPLDPTYEQYF.

This clonotype came up a few times. The genes are TRBV5-1 and TRBJ2-5; D possibly corresponds to TRBD2 (5 bases). This CDR3 contains 14 residues. Germline values: CDR1 SGHRS, CDR2 YFSETQ. V shed 3 bases and J shed 5 bases, with 14 bases lying between them. This CDR3 is CASSWGSVGETQYF. DNA of the CDR3: TGCGCCAGCAGCTGGGGTAGCGTCGGGGAGACCCAGTACTTC.

This clonotype appeared many times. The V and J genes are TRBV11-3 and TRBJ1-1, with no clear D. CDR3 length: 13 amino acids. Germline CDR1 and CDR2: SGHNT and YENEEA. Trimming removed 1 base from V and 1 base from J, with 4 bases in between. CDR3 sequence (DNA): TGTGCCAGCAGCTTAGTTCCGAACACTGAAGCTTTCTTT. It codes for CASSLVPNTEAFF.

There are many counts of this clonotype. The J gene is TRBJ1-2, the V gene TRBV6-5, with D possibly matching TRBD1 (5 bases). With 0 bases removed from V and 4 bases from J, the gap between germline ends came to 18 bases. The CDR3 totals 17 residues. Per germline, CDR1 MNHEY and CDR2 SVGAGI. The CDR3 nucleotides are TGTGCCAGCAGTTACTCAGGGGCGAGAGTCTCCACCTATGGCTACACCTTC. It encodes CASSYSGARVSTYGYTF.

The chain combines TRBV19 with TRBJ2-3; unclear D gene. The V end lost 5 bases, the J end lost 0 bases, and 9 bases lay between the germline ends. This CDR3 has 14 amino acids. Per germline, CDR1 LNHDA and CDR2 SQIVND (reference sequence). CDR3 nucleotides: TGTGCCAGTAGTCCACTCGACAGCACAGATACGCAGTATTTT. Encoded protein: CASSPLDSTDTQYF. The full variable domain, its missing parts supplied by reference TRBV19 and TRBJ2-3, is DGGITQSPKYLFRKEGQNVTLSCEQNLNHDAMYWYRQDPGQGLRLIYYSQIVNDFQKGDIAEGYSVSREKKESFPLTVTSAQKNPTAFYLCASSPLDSTDTQYFGPGTRLTVL.

In this sample, this clonotype turned up many times. The J gene is TRBJ2-2, the V gene TRBV28; the match to TRBD2 covers 7 bases. The CDR3 has 16 residues. After removal of 4 bases from V and 5 bases from J, the junction contained 10 bases not matched to a gene. Germline V lookup: CDR1 MDHEN, CDR2 SYDVKM. The CDR3 spells CASSSSWGRGTGELFF. CDR3 DNA: TGTGCCAGCAGTTCCTCTTGGGGGAGGGGAACCGGGGAGCTGTTTTTT.

Many counts were recorded for this clonotype. The chain links TRBV7-9 to TRBJ2-1, with D possibly matching TRBD2 (5 bases). The CDR3 runs 17 residues. Trimming stripped 4 bases from V and 4 bases from J, with 20 bases between. CDR1 is SEHNR, CDR2 FQNEAQ, per germline (reference sequence). CDR3 nucleotides: TGTGCCAGCAGCTCCCTCGGACCGGACGGGGTGTACAATGAGCAGTTCTTC. Residues: CASSSLGPDGVYNEQFF.

Regarding this clonotype: Being one base from a much bigger clone, this may be a read error. This rearrangement joins TRBV28 to TRBJ1-2; the D gene is possibly TRBD1 (5 bases). The germline V gene encodes CDR1 MDHEN and CDR2 SYDVKM. Trimming removed 2 bases from V and 1 base from J, with 8 bases in between. The CDR3 runs 14 residues. Written as DNA, the CDR3 is TGTGCCAGCAGTTTAGGGGGTTATAACTATGGCTACACCTTC. Translation gives CASSLGGYNYGYTF.

This clonotype has ten or more counts. This chain links TRBV28 with TRBJ1-5, with a weak D call TRBD1 (5 bases). This CDR3 region has 18 residues. V was cut by 3 bases and J by 0 bases, with 18 bases left in between. The V gene's germline CDR1 is MDHEN and CDR2 SYDVKM. The CDR3 protein is CASSLGLYTDYSNQPQHF. For the CDR3, the DNA is TGTGCCAGCAGTTTGGGGCTGTATACCGACTATAGCAATCAGCCCCAGCATTTT.

Many counts were recorded for this clonotype. V is TRBV28 and J is TRBJ2-3, with D possibly being TRBD1 or TRBD2 (7 bases each). The CDR3 has 14 residues. V gave up 7 bases and J gave up 4 bases, with 15 bases separating them. CDR1 is MDHEN and CDR2 is SYDVKM in the germline V gene. For the CDR3, the DNA is TGTGCCAGCACCCAGGGGGGGCGCGCAGATACGCAGTATTTT. The encoded protein is CASTQGGRADTQYF.

Ten or more counts support this clonotype. The chain joins TRBV7-9 to TRBJ2-2; 7 nucleotides line up with TRBD2. J gave up 6 bases and V 5 bases, and 9 bases lay outside the gene matches. The CDR3 spans 15 residues. The V gene's germline CDR1 is SEHNR and CDR2 FQNEAQ (reference sequence). CDR3 amino acids: CASSPLITSAGELFF. The CDR3, as DNA: TGTGCCAGCAGCCCACTGATTACTAGCGCCGGGGAGCTGTTTTTT.

This clonotype came up many times. This sequence joins TRBV2 and TRBJ1-6; D is perhaps TRBD1 (5 bases). The CDR3 extends over 16 amino acids. The germline gives CDR1 SNHLY, CDR2 FYNNEI. V lost 2 bases and J lost 5, with 13 bases in between. The DNA for the CDR3 is TGTGCCAGCAGTGAACTGGGGGAGATAAATAATTCACCCCTCCACTTT. Its translation is CASSELGEINNSPLHF.

The chain links TRBV11-3 to TRBJ1-2; D ambiguous. CDR3 length: 13 amino acids. CDR1 and CDR2 (germline): SGHNT, YENEEA. V was clipped by 3 bases and J by 8 bases, with 13 bases between them. The CDR3 coding sequence is TGTGCCAGCAGCTTGGCCACGGAGCTCGGCTACACCTTC. It translates to CASSLATELGYTF.

The chain carries TRBV20-1 and TRBJ2-5; D gene ambiguous. Germline V lookup: CDR1 DFQATT, CDR2 SNEGSKA (reference sequence). Trimming removed 5 bases from V and 2 bases from J, with 9 bases in between. The CDR3 spans 12 residues. CDR3 sequence reads: CSAPKNQETQYF. The CDR3 DNA is TGCAGTGCTCCAAAGAATCAAGAGACCCAGTACTTC.

This clonotype was observed at least ten times. The chain combines TRBV6-1 with TRBJ1-1, with no clear D. Germline V lookup: CDR1 MNHNS, CDR2 SASEGT. V lost 6 bases and J lost 5, with 13 bases in between. This CDR3 is built from 13 residues. In DNA, the CDR3 is TGTGCCAGCAGCATCGGTGGATGGACTGAAGCTTTCTTT. It specifies CASSIGGWTEAFF.

V is TRBV5-8 and J is TRBJ1-1; perhaps TRBD1 as D (6 bases). Germline V gene lookup returns CDR1 SGHTS and CDR2 YDEGEE. Trimming pared 4 bases from V and 4 bases from J, leaving 17 bases between. The CDR3 consists of 15 residues. In DNA, the CDR3 is TGTGCCAGCAGCAATGATGAACAGGGTGGCACTGAAGCTTTCTTT. Its protein is CASSNDEQGGTEAFF.

To note about this clonotype: This likely comes from a read error, as the CDR3 has no conserved phenylalanine or tryptophan at its end. The genes are TRBV20-1 and TRBJ1-5; no firm D call. This CDR3 contains 12 residues. The V end lost 3 bases, the J end lost 0 bases, and 3 bases lay between the germline ends. Germline-derived CDR1 and CDR2 are DFQATT and SNEGSKA (reference sequence). The CDR3 coding sequence is TGCAGTGCTAGGATTAGCAATCAGCCCCAGCATTGT. Its protein is CSARISNQPQHC.

The chain has TRBV6-1 and TRBJ2-2, with a weak D call TRBD2 (6 bases). The V and J ends lost 7 bases and 2 bases respectively, with 14 bases between them. The germline gives CDR1 MNHNS, CDR2 SASEGT. This CDR3 has 15 amino acids. CDR3 sequence reads: CASIPVGGNTGELFF. In nucleotides, the CDR3 is TGTGCCAGCATCCCGGTGGGGGGAAACACCGGGGAGCTGTTTTTT.

The table lists this clonotype with many counts. The chain recombines TRBV5-4 with TRBJ2-7, with D perhaps matching TRBD2 (6 bases). The V gene's germline CDR1 is SGHNT and CDR2 YYREEE (reference sequence). V lost 4 bases to trimming and J lost 2 bases, with 16 bases between them. The CDR3 sequence is 15 residues long. This CDR3 is CASSPPGVSPYEQYF. The CDR3 DNA follows: TGTGCCAGCAGCCCCCCGGGGGTCTCCCCCTACGAGCAGTACTTC.